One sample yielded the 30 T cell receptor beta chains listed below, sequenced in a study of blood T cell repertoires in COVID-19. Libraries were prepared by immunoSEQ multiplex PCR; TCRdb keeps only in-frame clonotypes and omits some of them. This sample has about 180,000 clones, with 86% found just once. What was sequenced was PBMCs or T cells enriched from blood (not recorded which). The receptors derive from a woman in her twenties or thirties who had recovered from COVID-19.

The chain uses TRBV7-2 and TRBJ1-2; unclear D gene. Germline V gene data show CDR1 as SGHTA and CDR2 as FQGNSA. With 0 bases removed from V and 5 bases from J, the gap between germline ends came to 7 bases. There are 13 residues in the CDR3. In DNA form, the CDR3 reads TGTGCCAGCAGCTTAGCCACAGCATATGGCTACACCTTC. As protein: CASSLATAYGYTF.

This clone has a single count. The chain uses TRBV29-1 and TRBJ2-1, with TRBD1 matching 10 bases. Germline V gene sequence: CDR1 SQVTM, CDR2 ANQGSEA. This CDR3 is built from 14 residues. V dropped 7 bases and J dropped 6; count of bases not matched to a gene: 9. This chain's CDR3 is CSALQTGGVNEQFF. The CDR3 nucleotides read TGCAGCGCGCTCCAGACAGGGGGCGTCAATGAGCAGTTCTTC.

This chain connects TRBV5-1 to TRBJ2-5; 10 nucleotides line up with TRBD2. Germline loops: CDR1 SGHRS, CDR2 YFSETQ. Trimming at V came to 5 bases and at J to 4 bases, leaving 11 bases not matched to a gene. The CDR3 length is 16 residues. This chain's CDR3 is CASRSASGSIAETQYF. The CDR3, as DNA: TGCGCCAGCAGATCAGCTAGCGGGAGTATCGCAGAGACCCAGTACTTC. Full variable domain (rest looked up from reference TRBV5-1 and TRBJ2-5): KAGVTQTPRYLIKTRGQQVTLSCSPISGHRSVSWYQQTPGQGLQFLFEYFSETQRNKGNFPGRFSGRQFSNSRSEMNVSTLELGDSALYLCASRSASGSIAETQYFGPGTRLLVL.

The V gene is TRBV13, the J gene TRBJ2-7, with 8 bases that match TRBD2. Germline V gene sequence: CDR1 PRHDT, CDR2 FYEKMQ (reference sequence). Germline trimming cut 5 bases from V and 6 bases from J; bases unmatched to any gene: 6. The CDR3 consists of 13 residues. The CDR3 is CASSNPGLVEQYF. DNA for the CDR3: TGTGCCAGCAGCAACCCGGGACTAGTCGAGCAGTACTTC.

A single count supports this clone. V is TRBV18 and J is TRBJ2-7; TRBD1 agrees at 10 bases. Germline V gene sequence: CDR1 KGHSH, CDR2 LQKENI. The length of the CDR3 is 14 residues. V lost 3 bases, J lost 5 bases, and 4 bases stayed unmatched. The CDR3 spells CASSPWDRGNEQYF. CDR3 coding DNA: TGTGCCAGCTCACCTTGGGACAGGGGCAACGAGCAGTACTTC.

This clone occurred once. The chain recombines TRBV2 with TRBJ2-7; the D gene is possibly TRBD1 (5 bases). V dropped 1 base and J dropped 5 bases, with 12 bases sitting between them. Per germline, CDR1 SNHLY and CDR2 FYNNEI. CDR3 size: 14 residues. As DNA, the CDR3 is TGTGCCAGCAGTGAAGACCAGGGTATCGACGAGCAGTACTTC. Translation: CASSEDQGIDEQYF.

Here the CDR3 reads CASSRQGAEQYF. The CDR3 DNA follows: TGTGCCAGCAGTCGACAGGGGGCCGAGCAGTACTTC. The chain combines TRBV7-9 with TRBJ2-7; the match to TRBD1 covers 10 bases. This CDR3 comprises 12 residues. CDR1 and CDR2 (germline): SEHNR, FQNEAQ (reference sequence). The V and J ends lost 6 bases and 6 bases, in that order; junction bases with no gene match: 2. Combining the CDR3 with reference TRBV7-9 and TRBJ2-7 gives the whole variable domain DTGVSQNPRHKITKRGQNVTFRCDPISEHNRLYWYRQTLGQGPEFLTYFQNEAQLEKSRLLSDRFSAERPKGSFSTLEIQRTEQGDSAMYLCASSRQGAEQYFGPGTRLTVT.

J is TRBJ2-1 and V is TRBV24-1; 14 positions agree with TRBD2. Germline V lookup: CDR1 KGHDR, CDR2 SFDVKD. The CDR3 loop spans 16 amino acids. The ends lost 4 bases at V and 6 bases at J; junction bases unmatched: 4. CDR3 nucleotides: TGTGCCACCAGTGACCCCGGACTAGCGGGAGGCAATGAGCAGTTCTTC. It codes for CATSDPGLAGGNEQFF.

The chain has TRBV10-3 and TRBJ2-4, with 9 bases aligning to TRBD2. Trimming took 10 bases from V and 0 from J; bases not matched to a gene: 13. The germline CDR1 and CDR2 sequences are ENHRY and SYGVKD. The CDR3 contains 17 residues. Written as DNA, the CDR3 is TGTGCCACCGTCGCTAGCGGGAACCTCTTAGCCAAAAACATTCAGTACTTC. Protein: CATVASGNLLAKNIQYF.

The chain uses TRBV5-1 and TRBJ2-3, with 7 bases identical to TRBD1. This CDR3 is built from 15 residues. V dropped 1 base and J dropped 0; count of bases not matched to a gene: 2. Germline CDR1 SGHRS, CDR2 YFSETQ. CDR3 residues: CASSLWGQSTDTQYF. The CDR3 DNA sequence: TGCGCCAGCAGCTTGTGGGGACAGAGCACAGATACGCAGTATTTT.

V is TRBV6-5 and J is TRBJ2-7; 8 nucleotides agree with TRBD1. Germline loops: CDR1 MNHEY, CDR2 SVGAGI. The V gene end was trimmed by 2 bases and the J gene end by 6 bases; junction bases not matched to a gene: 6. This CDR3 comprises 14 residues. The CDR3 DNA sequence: TGTGCCAGCAGTTACGGCAGGGGGCGTAGCGAGCAGTACTTC. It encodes CASSYGRGRSEQYF.

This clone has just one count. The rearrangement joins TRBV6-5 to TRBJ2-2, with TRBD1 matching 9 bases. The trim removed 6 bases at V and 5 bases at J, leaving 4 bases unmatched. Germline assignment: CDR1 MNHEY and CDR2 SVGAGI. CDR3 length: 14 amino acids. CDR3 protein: CASRGDRETGELFF. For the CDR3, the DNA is TGTGCCAGCAGAGGGGACAGGGAAACCGGGGAGCTGTTTTTT.

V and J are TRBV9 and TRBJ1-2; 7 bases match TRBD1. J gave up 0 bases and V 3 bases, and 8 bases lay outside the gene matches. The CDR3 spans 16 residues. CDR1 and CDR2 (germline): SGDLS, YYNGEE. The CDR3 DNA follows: TGTGCCAGCAGCGGGAGGGACAGTACTCCTAACTATGGCTACACCTTC. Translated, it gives CASSGRDSTPNYGYTF.

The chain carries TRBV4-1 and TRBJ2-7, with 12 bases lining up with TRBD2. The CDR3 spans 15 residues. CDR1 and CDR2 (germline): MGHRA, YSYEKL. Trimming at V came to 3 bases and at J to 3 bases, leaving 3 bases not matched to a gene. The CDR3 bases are TGCGCCAGCAGCCAGACTAGCGGGAGTATCTACGAGCAGTACTTC. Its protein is CASSQTSGSIYEQYF.

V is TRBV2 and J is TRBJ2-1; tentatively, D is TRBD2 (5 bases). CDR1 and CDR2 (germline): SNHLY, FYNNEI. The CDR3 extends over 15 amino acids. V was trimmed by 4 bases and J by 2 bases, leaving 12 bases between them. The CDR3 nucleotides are TGTGCCAGCAGTGTGGAGCGGTCGGCCTACAATGAGCAGTTCTTC. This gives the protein CASSVERSAYNEQFF.

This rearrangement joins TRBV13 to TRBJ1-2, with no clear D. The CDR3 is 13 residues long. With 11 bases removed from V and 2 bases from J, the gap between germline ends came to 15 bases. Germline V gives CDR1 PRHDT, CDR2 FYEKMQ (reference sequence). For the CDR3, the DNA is TGTGCCTGCTCGACCCGGGAGAACTATGGCTACACCTTC. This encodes CACSTRENYGYTF.

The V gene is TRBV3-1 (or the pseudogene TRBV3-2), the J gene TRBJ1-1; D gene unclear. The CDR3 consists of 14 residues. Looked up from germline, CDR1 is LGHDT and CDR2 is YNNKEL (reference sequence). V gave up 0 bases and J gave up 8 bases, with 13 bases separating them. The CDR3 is CASSQENSPTEAFF. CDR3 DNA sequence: TGTGCCAGCAGCCAAGAGAACAGCCCGACCGAAGCTTTCTTT.

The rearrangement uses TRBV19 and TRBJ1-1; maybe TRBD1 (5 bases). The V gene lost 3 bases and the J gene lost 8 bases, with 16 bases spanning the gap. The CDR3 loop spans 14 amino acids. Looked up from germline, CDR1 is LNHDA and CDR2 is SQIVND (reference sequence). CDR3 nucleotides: TGTGCCAGTAGTATGGGGGGACCTCCCTCCGAAGCTTTCTTT. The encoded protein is CASSMGGPPSEAFF.

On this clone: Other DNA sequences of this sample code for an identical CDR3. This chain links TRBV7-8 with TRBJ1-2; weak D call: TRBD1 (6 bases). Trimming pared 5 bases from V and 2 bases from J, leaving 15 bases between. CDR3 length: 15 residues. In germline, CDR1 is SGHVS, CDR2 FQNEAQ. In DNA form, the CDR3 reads TGTGCCAGCAGCCTCTTACAGGGCGGAAACTATGGCTACACCTTC. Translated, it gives CASSLLQGGNYGYTF.

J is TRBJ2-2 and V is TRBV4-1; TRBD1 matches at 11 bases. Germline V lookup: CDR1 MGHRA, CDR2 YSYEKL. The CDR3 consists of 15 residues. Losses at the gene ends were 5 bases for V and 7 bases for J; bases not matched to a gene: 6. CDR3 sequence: CASSYPGQGVGELFF. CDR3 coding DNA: TGCGCCAGCAGCTACCCGGGACAGGGGGTCGGGGAGCTGTTTTTT.

Here the CDR3 DNA reads TGTGCCAGCAGGGAATTTCGGGACAGGGCAAACTATGGCTACACCTTC. Residues: CASREFRDRANYGYTF. The gene calls are TRBV6-1 and TRBJ1-2, with 9 positions matching TRBD1. The CDR3 consists of 16 residues. The V segment lost 6 bases and the J segment 2 bases; nucleotides outside the gene matches: 10. Germline CDR1 is MNHNS and CDR2 is SASEGT.

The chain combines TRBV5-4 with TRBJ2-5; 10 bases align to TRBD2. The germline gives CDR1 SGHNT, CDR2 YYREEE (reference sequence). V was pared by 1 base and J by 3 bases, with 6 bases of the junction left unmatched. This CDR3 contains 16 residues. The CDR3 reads CASSLLAGDRKETQYF. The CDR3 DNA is TGTGCCAGCAGCTTGCTAGCGGGAGACCGAAAAGAGACCCAGTACTTC.

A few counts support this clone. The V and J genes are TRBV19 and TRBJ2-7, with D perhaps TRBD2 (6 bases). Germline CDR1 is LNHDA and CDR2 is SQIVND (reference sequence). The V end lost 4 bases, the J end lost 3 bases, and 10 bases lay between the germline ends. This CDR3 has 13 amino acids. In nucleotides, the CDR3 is TGTGCCAGTAGTACAACTAGCAGCTACGAGCAGTACTTC. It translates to CASSTTSSYEQYF. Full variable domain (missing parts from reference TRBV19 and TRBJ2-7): DGGITQSPKYLFRKEGQNVTLSCEQNLNHDAMYWYRQDPGQGLRLIYYSQIVNDFQKGDIAEGYSVSREKKESFPLTVTSAQKNPTAFYLCASSTTSSYEQYFGPGTRLTVT.

The CDR3 nucleotides are TGTGCCAGCAGAGGACAGGCAGAGAACTATGGCTACACCTTC. Its translation is CASRGQAENYGYTF. The chain uses TRBV9 and TRBJ1-2, with 7 bases matching TRBD1. Per the germline V gene, CDR1 is SGDLS and CDR2 is YYNGEE. The CDR3 is made up of 14 amino acids. The J segment lost 2 bases and the V segment lost 5 bases, leaving 6 bases of the junction unmatched. Full variable domain (rest looked up from reference TRBV9 and TRBJ1-2): DSGVTQTPKHLITATGQRVTLRCSPRSGDLSVYWYQQSLDQGLQFLIQYYNGEERAKGNILERFSAQQFPDLHSELNLSSLELGDSALYFCASRGQAENYGYTFGSGTRLTVV.

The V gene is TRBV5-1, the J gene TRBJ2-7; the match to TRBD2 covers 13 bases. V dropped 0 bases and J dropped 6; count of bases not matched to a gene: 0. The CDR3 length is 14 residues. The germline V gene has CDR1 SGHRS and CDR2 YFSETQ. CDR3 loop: CASSLGLAGGEQYF. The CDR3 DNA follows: TGCGCCAGCAGCTTGGGACTAGCGGGAGGCGAGCAGTACTTC.

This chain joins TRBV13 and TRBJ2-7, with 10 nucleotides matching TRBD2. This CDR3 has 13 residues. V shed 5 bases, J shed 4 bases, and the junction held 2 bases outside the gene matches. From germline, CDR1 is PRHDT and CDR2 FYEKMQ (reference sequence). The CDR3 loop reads CASSPSGSYEQYF. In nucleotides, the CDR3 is TGTGCCAGCAGCCCTAGCGGGAGTTACGAGCAGTACTTC.

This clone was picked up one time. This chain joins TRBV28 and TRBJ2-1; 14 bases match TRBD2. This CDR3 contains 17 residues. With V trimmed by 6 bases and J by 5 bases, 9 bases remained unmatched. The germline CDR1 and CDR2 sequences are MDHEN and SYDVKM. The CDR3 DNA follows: TGTGCCAGCAGCCCAGGGACTAGCGGGAGCCTGAACAATGAGCAGTTCTTC. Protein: CASSPGTSGSLNNEQFF.

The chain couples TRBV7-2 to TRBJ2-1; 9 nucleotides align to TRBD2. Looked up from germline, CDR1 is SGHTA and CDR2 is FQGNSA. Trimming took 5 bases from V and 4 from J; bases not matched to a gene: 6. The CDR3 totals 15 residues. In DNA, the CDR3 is TGTGCCAGCAGCACCATAGCGGGAGAATACAATGAGCAGTTCTTC. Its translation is CASSTIAGEYNEQFF.

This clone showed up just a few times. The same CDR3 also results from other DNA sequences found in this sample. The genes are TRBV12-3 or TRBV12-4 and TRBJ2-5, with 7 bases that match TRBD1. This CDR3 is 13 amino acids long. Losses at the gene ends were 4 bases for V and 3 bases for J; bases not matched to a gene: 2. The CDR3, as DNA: TGTGCCAGCAGTTCAGGACAGGAAGAGACCCAGTACTTC. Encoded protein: CASSSGQEETQYF.

In DNA, the CDR3 is TGTGCCAGCATCCCGGACAGAGATACCGGGGAGCTGTTTTTT. This codes for CASIPDRDTGELFF. The chain couples TRBV2 to TRBJ2-2; the D gene is possibly TRBD1 (6 bases). Germline V gene data show CDR1 as SNHLY and CDR2 as FYNNEI. The CDR3 length is 14 residues. The V and J ends lost 7 bases and 5 bases respectively, with 14 bases between them.